This is a list of T cell receptor beta chains from one sample in a study of HIV-infected patients and healthy controls. TCRdb independently ran MiXCR on the 5' RACE reads; one entry per CDR3 protein. The sample shows roughly 10,000 distinct CDR3 sequences, around 8% of them seen only once. Sample: blood. These TCRs come from an adult in good health. CDR3s include the opening cysteine and the closing phenylalanine or tryptophan. Each record gives: J gene, V gene, clone size, D gene, CDR3 DNA, CDR3 protein. D genes are given only for firm matches. The size field is filled for only some rows; it gives once, few, many or a size class.

TRBJ2-1 | TRBV11-2 | many | - | TGTGCCAGCAGCTTAGGGACTTTCTCCTACAATGAGCAGTTCTTC | CASSLGTFSYNEQFF
TRBJ1-2 | TRBV7-9 | many | TRBD1 | TGTGCCAGCAGCCAGGGACAGGGGACGACAGGCTATGGCTACACCTTC | CASSQGQGTTGYGYTF
TRBJ1-1 | TRBV5-5 | medium-sized | - | TGTGCCAGCAGCTTTAAGGACGGGAACACTGAAGCTTTCTTT | CASSFKDGNTEAFF
TRBJ2-7 | TRBV20-1 | medium-sized | TRBD1 | TGCAGTGCTAGGCCACAGGGGAAGTGGTCCGAGCAGTACTTC | CSARPQGKWSEQYF
TRBJ2-3 | TRBV29-1 | few | TRBD2 | TGCAGCGTTGGGCGGGGGGGACTCACAGATACGCAGTATTTT | CSVGRGGLTDTQYF
TRBJ2-7 | TRBV5-1 | few | - | TGCGCCAGCAGCATGGGGTACGAGCAGTACTTC | CASSMGYEQYF
TRBJ2-2 | TRBV7-9 | once | - | TGTGCCAGCATCCCGGACGGGGTTAACACCGGGGAGCTGTTTTTT | CASIPDGVNTGELFF
TRBJ2-1 | TRBV23-1 | medium-sized | - | TGCGCCAGCAGTCGTTTCGGCAATGAGCAGTTCTTC | CASSRFGNEQFF
TRBJ2-6 | TRBV10-3 | many | TRBD1 | TGTGCCATCAGTGATAGGACAGGGGCTGGGGCCAACGTCCTGACTTTC | CAISDRTGAGANVLTF
TRBJ2-3 | TRBV7-3 | few | TRBD2 | TGTGCCAGCAGCTTTAGCGGGGGAGCAGATACGCAGTATTTT | CASSFSGGADTQYF
TRBJ1-4 | TRBV27 | many | TRBD1 | TGTGCCAGCAGGAGGGACAGGCCGGCGGAAAAACTGTTTTTT | CASRRDRPAEKLFF
TRBJ1-1 | TRBV7-3 | medium-sized | - | TGTGCCAGCAGCTTAGGGGGAGGGAACACTGAAGCTTTCTTT | CASSLGGGNTEAFF
TRBJ2-1 | TRBV2 | many | - | TGTGCCAGCAGTGCGATGGTAAATCACAATGAGCAGTTCTTC | CASSAMVNHNEQFF
TRBJ2-2 | TRBV19 | medium-sized | TRBD2 | TGTGCCAGTGCCCAGCGGGGCCGTCGGACCGGGGAGCTGTTTTTT | CASAQRGRRTGELFF
TRBJ2-5 | TRBV15 | medium-sized | - | TGTGCCACCAGCAGCCGATCCAGGTACCAAGAGACCCAGTACTTC | CATSSRSRYQETQYF
TRBJ2-3 | TRBV6-2/TRBV6-3 | medium-sized | - | TGTGCCAGCAGTTACTCCGAGGACTGGCGCGGGTATTTT | CASSYSEDWRGYF
TRBJ2-3 | TRBV3-1 | few | - | TGTGCCAGCAGCCAAGGGCCAGATACGCAGTATTTT | CASSQGPDTQYF
TRBJ2-5 | TRBV29-1 | medium-sized | TRBD1 | TGCAGCGTTGAAGCTGAGACAGGGCAAGAGACCCAGTACTTC | CSVEAETGQETQYF
TRBJ2-1 | TRBV11-2 | medium-sized | TRBD2 | TGTGCCAGCAGCTCTCTAGCGGGGTACAATGAGCAGTTCTTC | CASSSLAGYNEQFF
TRBJ1-4 | TRBV12-3/TRBV12-4 | medium-sized | - | TGTGCCAGCAGTTCACAGGAAGCAACTAATGAAAAACTGTTTTTT | CASSSQEATNEKLFF
TRBJ2-1 | TRBV15 | - | - | TGTGCCACCAGCAGAGAGGGCTCGCTAGCGCGCAATGAGCAGTTCTTC | CATSREGSLARNEQFF
TRBJ2-6 | TRBV19 | few | - | TGTGCCAGTAGTATGGGTCCAGGGCCCCACCGGGCCAACGTCCTGACTTTC | CASSMGPGPHRANVLTF
TRBJ2-7 | TRBV15 | many | TRBD2 | TGTGCCACCAGCAGAGACAGCGGGAGCCTCTCCTACGAGCAGTACTTC | CATSRDSGSLSYEQYF
TRBJ1-1 | TRBV19 | - | - | TGTGCCAGTAGAAAGGTGCCTTCTACTGAAGCTTTCTTT | CASRKVPSTEAFF
TRBJ1-2 | TRBV24-1 | many | TRBD1 | TGTGCCACCAGTGAAGACAAGGGACAGACCCTCTACACCTTC | CATSEDKGQTLYTF
TRBJ2-7 | TRBV7-2 | many | TRBD1 | TGTGCCAGCAGCTCAATGACCCTCGGGACAGAGCTATACGAGCAGTACTTC | CASSSMTLGTELYEQYF
TRBJ1-2 | TRBV29-1 | medium-sized | TRBD1 | TGCAGCGTTCTCCACCAGGGGGACTATGGCTACACCTTC | CSVLHQGDYGYTF
TRBJ1-1 | TRBV12-3/TRBV12-4 | - | - | TGTGCCAGCAGTCTCATGAACACTGAAGCTTTCTTT | CASSLMNTEAFF
TRBJ2-4 | TRBV5-6 | few | - | TGTGCCAGCAGCTTTCAAGGAAACATTCAGTACTTC | CASSFQGNIQYF
TRBJ2-5 | TRBV5-1 | medium-sized | - | TGCGCCAGCAGCTTGCACTACCCGGAGACCCAGTACTTC | CASSLHYPETQYF
TRBJ1-3 | TRBV30 | medium-sized | - | TGTGCCTGCTCGATCTCCCCTGGAAACACCATATATTTT | CACSISPGNTIYF
TRBJ1-2 | TRBV6-6 | many | - | TGTGCCAGCAGTTACGACCGCCCGGACAGAGGATTTAACTATGGCTACACCTTC | CASSYDRPDRGFNYGYTF
TRBJ1-4 | TRBV7-9 | many | - | TGTGCCAGCAGCTTAGCAGGGGCCGGTGAAAAACTGTTTTTT | CASSLAGAGEKLFF
TRBJ2-7 | TRBV4-1 | medium-sized | - | TGCGCCAGCAGCCAAGCCGTCAACTACGAGCAGTACTTC | CASSQAVNYEQYF
TRBJ2-3 | TRBV5-1 | medium-sized | TRBD2 | TGCGCCAGCAGCTTGGAACGGTCGGGAGGGCTAGATACGCAGTATTTT | CASSLERSGGLDTQYF
TRBJ1-5 | TRBV9 | few | - | TGTGCCAGCAGCGTAGGAGGGGTGTGGCAGCCCCAGCATTTT | CASSVGGVWQPQHF
TRBJ2-2 | TRBV9 | many | - | TGTGCCAGCGAGCCACCGCATATGACTCCGGTCACCGGGGAGCTGTTTTTT | CASEPPHMTPVTGELFF
TRBJ2-7 | TRBV28 | many | - | TGTGCCAGCAGTCTTGACACGACCTACGAGCAGTACTTC | CASSLDTTYEQYF
TRBJ1-1 | TRBV28 | - | TRBD1 | TGTGCCAGCAGCTCGGACAGGGGGGCGAACACTGAAGCTTTCTTT | CASSSDRGANTEAFF
TRBJ2-2 | TRBV3-1 | many | - | TGTGCCAGCAGCCAAGATACGAGGGCCGGGGAGCTGTTTTTT | CASSQDTRAGELFF
TRBJ1-1 | TRBV10-2 | medium-sized | - | TGCGCCAGCAGTCTTAGCGGACAGATGAACACTGAAGCTTTCTTT | CASSLSGQMNTEAFF
TRBJ2-2 | TRBV7-7 | medium-sized | TRBD2 | TGTGCTAGCAGCCCTAGGACTAGCGGGAGCCACGGGGAGCTGTTTTTT | CASSPRTSGSHGELFF
TRBJ2-3 | TRBV5-1 | many | TRBD1 | TGCGCCAGCAGCATTAGGACAGGGGCTTCGACAGATACGCAGTATTTT | CASSIRTGASTDTQYF
TRBJ2-7 | TRBV4-3 | - | - | TGCGCCAGCAGCCAAGTGGCGACGGGTACCTACGAGCAGTACTTC | CASSQVATGTYEQYF
TRBJ2-5 | TRBV3-1 | medium-sized | TRBD2 | TGTGCCAGCAGCCAAGGAACAGCGGGGGGACAAGAGACCCAGTACTTC | CASSQGTAGGQETQYF
TRBJ2-6 | TRBV30 | - | - | TGTGCCTGGAAAGGCAGGCACTCTGGGGCCAACGTCCTGACTTTC | CAWKGRHSGANVLTF
TRBJ2-3 | TRBV28 | many | TRBD1 | TGTGCCACTAACAGGGGAGAAGCAGATACGCAGTATTTT | CATNRGEADTQYF
TRBJ1-2 | TRBV6-5 | medium-sized | TRBD1 | TGTGCCAGCAGTACAGGGGGAACCTATGGCTACACCTTC | CASSTGGTYGYTF
TRBJ2-2 | TRBV3-1 | few | TRBD2 | TGTGCCAGCAGCCAAGAGCGGACTAGCGGGAAATACTGGACCGGGGAGCTGTTTTTT | CASSQERTSGKYWTGELFF
TRBJ1-1 | TRBV12-3/TRBV12-4 | many | - | TGTGCCAGCAGTTTGGTTAGGAAGAACACTGAAGCTTTCTTT | CASSLVRKNTEAFF
TRBJ2-3 | TRBV10-1 | medium-sized | TRBD1 | TGCGCCAGCAGTGGGACGGGACAGCTAAGCACAGATACGCAGTATTTT | CASSGTGQLSTDTQYF
TRBJ2-3 | TRBV5-1 | medium-sized | TRBD2 | TGCGCCAGCAGTCGACTAGCGGGCACAGATACGCAGTATTTT | CASSRLAGTDTQYF
TRBJ2-1 | TRBV11-2 | - | - | TGTGCCAGCAGCTCCTTCAATGAGCAGTTCTTC | CASSSFNEQFF
TRBJ2-3 | TRBV28 | medium-sized | - | TGTGCCAGCGTCCAGGGCCTGGATACGCAGTATTTT | CASVQGLDTQYF
TRBJ2-3 | TRBV29-1 | - | - | TGCAGCGTTGAAGGGGGGAAGGCTAGCACAGATACGCAGTATTTT | CSVEGGKASTDTQYF
TRBJ2-1 | TRBV7-8 | many | - | TGTGCCAGCAGCTTAAGGGCGGGCTACAATGAGCAGTTCTTC | CASSLRAGYNEQFF